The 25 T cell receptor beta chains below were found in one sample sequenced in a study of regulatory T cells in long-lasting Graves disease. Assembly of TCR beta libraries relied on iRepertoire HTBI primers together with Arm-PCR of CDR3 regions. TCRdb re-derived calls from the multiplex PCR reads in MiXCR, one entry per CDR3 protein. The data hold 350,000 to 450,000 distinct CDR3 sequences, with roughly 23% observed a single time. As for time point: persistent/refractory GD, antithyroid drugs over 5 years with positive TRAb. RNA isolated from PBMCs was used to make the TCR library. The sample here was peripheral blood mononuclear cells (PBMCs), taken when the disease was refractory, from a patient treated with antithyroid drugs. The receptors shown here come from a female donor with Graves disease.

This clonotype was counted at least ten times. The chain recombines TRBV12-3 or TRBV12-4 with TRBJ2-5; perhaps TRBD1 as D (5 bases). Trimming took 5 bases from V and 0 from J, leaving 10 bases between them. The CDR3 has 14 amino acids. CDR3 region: CASSLDRHQETQYF. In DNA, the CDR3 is TGTGCCAGCAGTCTTGACAGACACCAAGAGACCCAGTACTTC.

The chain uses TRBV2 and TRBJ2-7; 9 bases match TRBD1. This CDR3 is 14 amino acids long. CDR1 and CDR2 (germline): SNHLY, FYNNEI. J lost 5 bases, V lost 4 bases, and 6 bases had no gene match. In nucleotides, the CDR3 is TGTGCCAGCAGTGGGGGACAGGGCGCCCACGAGCAGTACTTC. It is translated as CASSGGQGAHEQYF.

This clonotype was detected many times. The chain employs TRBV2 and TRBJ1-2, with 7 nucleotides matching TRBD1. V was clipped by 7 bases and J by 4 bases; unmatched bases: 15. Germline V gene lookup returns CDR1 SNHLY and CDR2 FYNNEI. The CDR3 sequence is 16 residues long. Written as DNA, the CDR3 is TGTGCCAGCATCAAACCGGGACAGACGACTGGCTATGGCTACACCTTC. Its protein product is CASIKPGQTTGYGYTF.

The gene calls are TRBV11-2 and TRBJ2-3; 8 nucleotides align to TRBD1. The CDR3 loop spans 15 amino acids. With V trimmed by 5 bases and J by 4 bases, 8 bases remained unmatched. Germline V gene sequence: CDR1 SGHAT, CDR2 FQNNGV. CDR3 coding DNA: TGTGCCAGCAGCGAACAGACAGGGGTGGCAGATACGCAGTATTTT. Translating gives CASSEQTGVADTQYF.

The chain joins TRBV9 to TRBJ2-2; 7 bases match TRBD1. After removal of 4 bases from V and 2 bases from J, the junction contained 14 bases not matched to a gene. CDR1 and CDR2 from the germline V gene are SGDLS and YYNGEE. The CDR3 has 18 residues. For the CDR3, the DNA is TGTGCCAGCAGCACCAGCCCGGACAGGCCCTTAAACACCGGGGAGCTGTTTTTT. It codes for CASSTSPDRPLNTGELFF. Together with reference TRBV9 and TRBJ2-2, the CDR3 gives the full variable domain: DSGVTQTPKHLITATGQRVTLRCSPRSGDLSVYWYQQSLDQGLQFLIQYYNGEERAKGNILERFSAQQFPDLHSELNLSSLELGDSALYFCASSTSPDRPLNTGELFFGEGSRLTVL.

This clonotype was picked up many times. The CDR3 bases are TGTGCCAGCAGCTTAGGTTTGGGAGCGAGTGAGACCCAGTACTTC. It specifies CASSLGLGASETQYF. The chain has TRBV7-2 and TRBJ2-5; possibly TRBD2 for D (5 bases). This CDR3 spans 15 amino acids. The V end was cut by 1 base, the J end by 5 bases, with 14 bases between. Germline lookup yields CDR1 SGHTA and CDR2 FQGNSA.

This chain's CDR3 is CSADRGTHSGANVLTF. The CDR3 region has the DNA TGCAGTGCGGACAGGGGGACACACTCTGGGGCCAACGTCCTGACTTTC. The V gene is TRBV20-1, the J gene TRBJ2-6; 10 bases are shared with TRBD1. Losses at the gene ends were 6 bases for V and 0 bases for J; bases not matched to a gene: 5. The germline V gene has CDR1 DFQATT and CDR2 SNEGSKA (reference sequence). This CDR3 comprises 16 residues.

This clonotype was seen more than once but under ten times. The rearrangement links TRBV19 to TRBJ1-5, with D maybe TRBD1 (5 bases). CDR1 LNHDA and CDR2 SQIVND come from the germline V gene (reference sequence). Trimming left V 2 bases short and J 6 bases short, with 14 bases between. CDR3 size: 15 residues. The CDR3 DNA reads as TGTGCCAGTAGTATATATGGGCAGGGTGGTCAGCCCCAGCATTTT. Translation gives CASSIYGQGGQPQHF.

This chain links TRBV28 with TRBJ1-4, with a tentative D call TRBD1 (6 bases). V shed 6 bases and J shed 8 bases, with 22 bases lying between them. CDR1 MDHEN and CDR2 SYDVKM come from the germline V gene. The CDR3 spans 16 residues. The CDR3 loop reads CASSIEGGGRSEKLFF. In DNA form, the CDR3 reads TGTGCCAGCAGCATCGAAGGGGGTGGCCGCAGCGAAAAACTGTTTTTT.

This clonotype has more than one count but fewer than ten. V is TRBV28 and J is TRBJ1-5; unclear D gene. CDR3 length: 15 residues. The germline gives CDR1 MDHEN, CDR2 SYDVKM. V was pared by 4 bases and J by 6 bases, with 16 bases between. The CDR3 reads CASSSSGGGVQPQHF. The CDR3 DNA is TGTGCCAGCAGTTCCTCGGGAGGAGGAGTTCAGCCCCAGCATTTT.

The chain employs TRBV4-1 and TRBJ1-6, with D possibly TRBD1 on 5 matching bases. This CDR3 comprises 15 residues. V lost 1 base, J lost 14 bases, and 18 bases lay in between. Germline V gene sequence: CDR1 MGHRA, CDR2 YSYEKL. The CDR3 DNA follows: TGCGCCAGCAGCCAAGGGACTGACAGTTCGGTCACCCTCCACTTT. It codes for CASSQGTDSSVTLHF.

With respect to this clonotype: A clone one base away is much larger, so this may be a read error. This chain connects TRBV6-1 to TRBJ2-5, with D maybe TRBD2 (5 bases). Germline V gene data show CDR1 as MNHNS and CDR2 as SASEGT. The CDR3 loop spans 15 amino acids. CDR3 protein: CASSERLLAKEAQYF. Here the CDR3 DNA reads TGTGCCAGCAGTGAACGGCTGCTAGCCAAAGAGGCCCAGTACTTC.

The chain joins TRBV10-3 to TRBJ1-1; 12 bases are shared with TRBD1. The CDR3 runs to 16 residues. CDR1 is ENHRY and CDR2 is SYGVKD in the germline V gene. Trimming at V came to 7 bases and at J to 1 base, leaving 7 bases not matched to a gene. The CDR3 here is CAINNPGQGANTEAFF. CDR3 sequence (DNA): TGTGCCATCAATAACCCGGGACAGGGGGCGAACACTGAAGCTTTCTTT.

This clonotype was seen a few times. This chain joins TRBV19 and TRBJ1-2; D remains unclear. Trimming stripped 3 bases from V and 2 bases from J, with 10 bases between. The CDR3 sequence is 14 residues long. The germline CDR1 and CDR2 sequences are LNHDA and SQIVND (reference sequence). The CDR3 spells CASSITRRNYGYTF. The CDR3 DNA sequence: TGTGCCAGTAGTATCACGAGAAGGAACTATGGCTACACCTTC.

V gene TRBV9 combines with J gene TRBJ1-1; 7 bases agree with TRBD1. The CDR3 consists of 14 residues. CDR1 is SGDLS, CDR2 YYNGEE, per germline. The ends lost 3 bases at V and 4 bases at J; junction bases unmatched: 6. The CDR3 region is CASSDDREGTEAFF. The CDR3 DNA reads TGTGCCAGCAGCGATGACAGGGAAGGCACTGAAGCTTTCTTT.

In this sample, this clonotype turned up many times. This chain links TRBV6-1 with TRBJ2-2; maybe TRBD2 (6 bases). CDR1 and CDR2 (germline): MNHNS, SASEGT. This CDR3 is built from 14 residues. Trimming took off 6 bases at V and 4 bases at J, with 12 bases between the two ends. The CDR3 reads CASRDAGSTGELFF. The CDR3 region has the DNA TGTGCCAGCAGGGACGCGGGAAGCACCGGGGAGCTGTTTTTT.

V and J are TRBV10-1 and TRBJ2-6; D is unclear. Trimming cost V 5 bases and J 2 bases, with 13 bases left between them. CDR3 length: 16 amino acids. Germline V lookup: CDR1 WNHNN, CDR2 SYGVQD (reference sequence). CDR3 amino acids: CASSPGRGPGANVLTF. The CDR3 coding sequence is TGCGCCAGCAGTCCAGGACGCGGCCCTGGGGCCAACGTCCTGACTTTC.

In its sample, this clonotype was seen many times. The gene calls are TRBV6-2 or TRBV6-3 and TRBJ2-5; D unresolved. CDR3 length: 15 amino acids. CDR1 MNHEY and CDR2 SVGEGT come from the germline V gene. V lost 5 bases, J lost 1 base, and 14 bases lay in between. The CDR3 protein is CASSQSTALQETQYF. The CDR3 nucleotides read TGTGCCAGCAGTCAATCGACGGCGCTCCAAGAGACCCAGTACTTC.

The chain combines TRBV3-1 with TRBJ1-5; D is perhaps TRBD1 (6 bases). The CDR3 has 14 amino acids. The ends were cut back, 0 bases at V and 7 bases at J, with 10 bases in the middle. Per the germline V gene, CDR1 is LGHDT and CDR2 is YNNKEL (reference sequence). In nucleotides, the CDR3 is TGTGCCAGCAGCCAAGAACAGGGCTACCAGCCCCAGCATTTT. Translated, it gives CASSQEQGYQPQHF.

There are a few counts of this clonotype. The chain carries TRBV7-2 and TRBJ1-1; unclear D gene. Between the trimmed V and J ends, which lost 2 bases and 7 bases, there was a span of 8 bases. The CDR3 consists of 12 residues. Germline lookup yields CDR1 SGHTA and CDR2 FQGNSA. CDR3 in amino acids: CASSLIHIEAFF. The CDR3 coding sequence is TGTGCCAGCAGCTTAATCCACATTGAAGCTTTCTTT.

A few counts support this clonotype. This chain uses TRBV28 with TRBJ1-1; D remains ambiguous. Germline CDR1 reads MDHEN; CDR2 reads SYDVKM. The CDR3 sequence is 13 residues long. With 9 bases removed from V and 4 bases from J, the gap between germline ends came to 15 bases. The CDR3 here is CASNLREFTEAFF. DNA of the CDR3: TGTGCCAGTAACCTTAGGGAGTTCACTGAAGCTTTCTTT.

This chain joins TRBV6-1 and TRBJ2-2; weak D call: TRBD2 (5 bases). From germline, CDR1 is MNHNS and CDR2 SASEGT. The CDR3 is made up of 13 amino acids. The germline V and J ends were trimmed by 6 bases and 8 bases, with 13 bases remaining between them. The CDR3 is CASSPGVVGELFF. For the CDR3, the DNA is TGTGCCAGCAGCCCCGGGGTGGTAGGGGAGCTGTTTTTT.

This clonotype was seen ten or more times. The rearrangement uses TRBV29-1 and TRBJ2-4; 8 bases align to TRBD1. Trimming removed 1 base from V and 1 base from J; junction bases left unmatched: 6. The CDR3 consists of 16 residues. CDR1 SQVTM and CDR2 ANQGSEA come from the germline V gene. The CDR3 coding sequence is TGCAGCGTTGAAGGACAGGGGTCGACGGCCAAAAACATTCAGTACTTC. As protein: CSVEGQGSTAKNIQYF.

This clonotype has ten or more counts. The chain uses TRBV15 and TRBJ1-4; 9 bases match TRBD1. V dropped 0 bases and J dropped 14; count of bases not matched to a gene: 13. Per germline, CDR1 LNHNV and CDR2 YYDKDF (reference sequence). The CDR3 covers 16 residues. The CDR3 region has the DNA TGTGCCACCAGCAGAGATCAGGGACAGGGCATTGGCCTTCTGTTTTTT. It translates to CATSRDQGQGIGLLFF.

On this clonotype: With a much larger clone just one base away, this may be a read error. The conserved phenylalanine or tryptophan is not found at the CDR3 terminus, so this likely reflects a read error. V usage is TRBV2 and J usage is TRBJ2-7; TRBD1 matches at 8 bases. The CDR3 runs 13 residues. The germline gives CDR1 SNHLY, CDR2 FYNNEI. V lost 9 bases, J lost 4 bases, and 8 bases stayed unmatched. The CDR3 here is CASSRTGRYEQYL. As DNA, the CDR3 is TGTGCCAGTTCGAGGACAGGGCGGTACGAGCAGTACCTC.